Sequencing of this T cell receptor beta chain was carried out in a study of shared clonotypes between healthy human individuals. Turning to this clone: Antigen: not known.

Profiled with immunoSEQ multiplex PCR; TCRdb holds only in-frame clones, not every one. The sample shows about 2 million clones, just under 95% of them seen only once. Naive CD8 cells comprised CD45RO-negative, CCR7-positively selected cells, excluding terminally differentiated effector memory CD45RA+ cells. Germline-derived CDR1 and CDR2 are SEHNR and FQNEAQ (reference sequence). The CDR3 is made up of 13 amino acids. V was pared by 4 bases and J by 8 bases, with 14 bases between. Study findings and constraints: Relative to clonotypes present in all four donors, those not shared had lower generation probabilities.

This chain uses TRBV7-9 with TRBJ1-1, with D hard to call. The origin of this receptor is a man younger than 35 in good health. The specimen was naive CD8+ T cells sorted from blood. The CDR3 spells CASSSPVVQEAFF. In DNA form, the CDR3 reads TGTGCCAGCAGCTCACCAGTGGTCCAGGAAGCTTTCTTT.